This T cell receptor beta chain was captured by sequencing in a study of beta chain features in type 1 diabetes. General observations from the study: In the patient group, naive, central memory and Treg TCRB repertoires seemed more alike than in the healthy donor group. Lower insertion and higher deletion counts appeared at VDJ junctions in type 1 diabetes patients. Shortening of TCRB CDR3s, moderate but significant, appeared in all four CD4+ subsets of Type 1 diabetes patients.

A sort by CD45RO/CCR7/CD25/CD127/CD95/CD27 yielded CD4+ naive, central memory, regulatory and stem cell-like memory cells. In germline, CDR1 is LNHDA, CDR2 SQIVND (reference sequence). Trimming cost V 10 bases and J 3 bases, with 6 bases left between them. The CDR3 spans 10 residues. Investigators reverse transcribed all isolated RNA, so they sequenced expressed TCRB transcripts. Data came from immunoSEQ multiplex PCR; TCRdb stores just in-frame clones and leaves some out. The sample holds 900,000 or so clones, 15% to 20% seen once. On this clone itself: No antigen is known for it.

Sequencing was performed on naive CD4+ T cells from blood. The gene calls are TRBV19 and TRBJ1-2; D ambiguous. The receptor's source is a woman aged 18-29 years in good health. The CDR3 region is CATGDYGYTF. In DNA form, the CDR3 reads TGTGCCACCGGAGACTATGGCTACACCTTC.